These 25 T cell receptor beta chains were all obtained from the same sample, sequenced in a study of CD8+CD57+ T cells in acquired aplastic anemia (dated by TCRdb to about 2018). Sequencing was carried out with an Illumina HiSeq 2000. Profiling of TCR beta VDJ combinations and CDR3 sequences used genomic DNA as the template. TCRdb applied fastp at Q25 and MiXCR to the public reads, then kept only in-frame beta chains. Under each unique CDR3 protein, matching rows form one entry showing the most common genes and DNA. The sample table contains 150,000 to 200,000 distinct CDR3 sequences; only one count was recorded for about 64% of them. The ten largest account for 46% of the sample. Material: sorted CD4+, CD8+, or CD8+CD57+ T cells (not recorded which) from PBMCs. These receptors were taken from a human donor with severe aplastic anemia or a healthy control (not recorded which).

This chain uses TRBV24-1 with TRBJ1-5; a weak D match, TRBD1 (5 bases). CDR3 size: 14 residues. Germline V lookup: CDR1 KGHDR, CDR2 SFDVKD. The V end lost 7 bases, the J end lost 11 bases, and 20 bases lay between the germline ends. The CDR3 here is CATSVVRRGHAQHF. The CDR3 nucleotides are TGTGCCACCAGCGTCGTTAGGAGGGGTCACGCCCAGCATTTT.

This clonotype was seen ten or more times. CDR3 protein: CASSIDIESNSPLHF. The CDR3 coding sequence is TGTGCCAGTAGTATAGATATAGAGTCGAATTCACCCCTCCACTTT. The chain employs TRBV19 and TRBJ1-6, with unresolved D. CDR1 is LNHDA, CDR2 SQIVND, per germline (reference sequence). Trimming took off 0 bases at V and 7 bases at J, with 10 bases between the two ends. The CDR3 consists of 15 residues.

This clonotype was picked up many times. The V and J genes are TRBV20-1 and TRBJ2-7, with 10 bases identical to TRBD2. The CDR3 contains 15 residues. Per the germline V gene, CDR1 is DFQATT and CDR2 is SNEGSKA (reference sequence). Germline trimming cut 2 bases from V and 0 bases from J; bases unmatched to any gene: 4. CDR3 nucleotides: TGCAGTGCTAGATTTAGCGGGGGGCCCTCCTACGAGCAGTACTTC. Its translation: CSARFSGGPSYEQYF.

In its sample, this clonotype was seen many times. This chain connects TRBV5-6 to TRBJ2-7; unclear D gene. The CDR3 spans 15 residues. Trimming shortened V by 0 bases and J by 1 base, and 11 bases separated the two germline ends. Germline loops: CDR1 SGHDT, CDR2 YYEEEE. CDR3 residues: CASSLAIDPSYEQYF. CDR3 in DNA: TGTGCCAGCAGCTTGGCTATTGACCCATCCTACGAGCAGTACTTC.

This clonotype was observed many times. The rearrangement joins TRBV27 to TRBJ2-5; perhaps D is TRBD1 or TRBD2 (5 bases each). Germline lookup yields CDR1 MNHEY and CDR2 SMNVEV (reference sequence). The length of the CDR3 is 15 residues. The V end lost 6 bases, the J end lost 1 base, and 15 bases lay between the germline ends. CDR3 in amino acids: CASRGVLPPQETQYF. CDR3 DNA: TGTGCCAGCAGGGGGGTTTTACCCCCCCAAGAGACCCAGTACTTC.

The chain employs TRBV5-1 and TRBJ1-1, with D perhaps TRBD1 (6 bases). From germline, CDR1 is SGHRS and CDR2 YFSETQ. The CDR3 extends over 17 amino acids. Trimming removed 5 bases from V and 0 bases from J, with 20 bases in between. For the CDR3, the DNA is TGCGCCAGCAGGGACGGGGGCAGGGGAGGTATGAACACTGAAGCTTTCTTT. Amino acid sequence: CASRDGGRGGMNTEAFF.

The CDR3 nucleotides are TGCGCCAGCAGCCGGGGGACTAGCGGGAGTAGGGGCTACGAGCAGTACTTC. It is translated as CASSRGTSGSRGYEQYF. The chain uses TRBV5-1 and TRBJ2-7, with 14 bases that match TRBD2. Per the germline V gene, CDR1 is SGHRS and CDR2 is YFSETQ. The CDR3 consists of 17 residues. V shed 4 bases, J shed 3 bases, and the junction held 9 bases outside the gene matches.

Only one count was recorded for this clonotype. This sequence joins TRBV7-3 and TRBJ2-2; D uncertain. Germline-derived CDR1 and CDR2 are SGHTA and FQGTGA. This CDR3 comprises 13 residues. V lost 2 bases, J lost 7 bases, and 8 bases lay in between. Written as DNA, the CDR3 is TGTGCCAGCAGCTTACTCATCGGCGGGGAGCTGTTTTTT. Its translation is CASSLLIGGELFF.

The gene calls are TRBV5-4 and TRBJ2-7; no clear D gene. The germline gives CDR1 SGHNT, CDR2 YYREEE (reference sequence). The V gene lost 0 bases and the J gene lost 1 base, with 8 bases spanning the gap. This CDR3 is 14 amino acids long. The CDR3 loop is CASSLDHPSYEQYF. The DNA for the CDR3 is TGTGCCAGCAGCTTGGACCACCCTTCCTACGAGCAGTACTTC. Variable domain in full (rest from reference TRBV5-4 and TRBJ2-7): ETGVTQSPTHLIKTRGQQVTLRCSSQSGHNTVSWYQQALGQGPQFIFQYYREEENGRGNFPPRFSGLQFPNYSSELNVNALELDDSALYLCASSLDHPSYEQYFGPGTRLTVT.

The gene calls are TRBV20-1 and TRBJ2-5; 11 nucleotides match TRBD1. The DNA end favors TRBJ2-7, so the J call may be wrong. CDR1 DFQATT and CDR2 SNEGSKA come from the germline V gene (reference sequence). The CDR3 has 13 residues. The CDR3 bases are TGCAGTGCTGGGACAGGGGGGAGCTACGAGCAGTACTTC. It yields the protein CSAGTGGSYEQYF.

The V gene is TRBV20-1, the J gene TRBJ2-7; possibly TRBD1 for D (5 bases). V lost 0 bases and J lost 3, with 9 bases in between. Germline loops: CDR1 DFQATT, CDR2 SNEGSKA (reference sequence). There are 13 residues in the CDR3. CDR3 nucleotides: TGCAGTGCTAGAGACGTGGACATCTACGAGCAGTACTTC. This encodes CSARDVDIYEQYF.

CDR3 nucleotide sequence: TGTGCCAGCAGCTTGGGTATCGGGGACTATGGCTACACCTTC. This gives the protein CASSLGIGDYGYTF. The chain has TRBV5-5 and TRBJ1-2; no clear D gene. The CDR3 is made up of 14 amino acids. Germline V gene data show CDR1 as SGHKS and CDR2 as YYEKEE (reference sequence). V was cut by 0 bases and J by 3 bases, with 9 bases left in between. The full variable domain, rest sourced from reference TRBV5-5 and TRBJ1-2, is DAGVTQSPTHLIKTRGQQVTLRCSPISGHKSVSWYQQVLGQGPQFIFQYYEKEERGRGNFPDRFSARQFPNYSSELNVNALLLGDSALYLCASSLGIGDYGYTFGSGTRLTVV.

V usage is TRBV7-9 and J usage is TRBJ2-1, with D possibly TRBD1 on 6 matching bases. The J call may be wrong; the DNA end is better matched by TRBJ2-7. In germline, CDR1 is SEHNR, CDR2 FQNEAQ (reference sequence). This CDR3 is built from 14 residues. CDR3 bases: TGTGCCAGCAGCTCTCAGGGGCGGCCCTACGAGCAGTACTTC. This codes for CASSSQGRPYEQYF.

This clonotype was recorded at least ten times. The chain is built from TRBV2 and TRBJ2-2; 9 bases are shared with TRBD1. The V gene end was trimmed by 7 bases and the J gene end by 2 bases; junction bases not matched to a gene: 8. The CDR3 sequence is 16 residues long. The germline CDR1 and CDR2 sequences are SNHLY and FYNNEI. The CDR3 protein is CASNWDRAQNTGELFF. For the CDR3, the DNA is TGTGCCAGCAACTGGGACAGGGCCCAAAACACCGGGGAGCTGTTTTTT.

This clonotype was picked up many times. The chain carries TRBV13 and TRBJ2-7; TRBD1 or TRBD2 may be the D gene (6 bases each). Trimming pared 2 bases from V and 4 bases from J, leaving 12 bases between. Germline-derived CDR1 and CDR2 are PRHDT and FYEKMQ (reference sequence). The CDR3 is made up of 14 amino acids. CDR3 DNA sequence: TGTGCCAGCAGCTTAAATGGGGGGCCATACGAGCAGTACTTC. Translating gives CASSLNGGPYEQYF.

This sequence joins TRBV15 and TRBJ2-1, with 9 bases fitting TRBD1. The V gene's germline CDR1 is LNHNV and CDR2 YYDKDF (reference sequence). V lost 3 bases and J lost 6; bases outside the gene matches: 6. The CDR3 length is 15 residues. The chain's CDR3 is CATSSRTGVVNEQFF. DNA of the CDR3: TGTGCCACCAGCAGCCGGACAGGGGTAGTCAATGAGCAGTTCTTC.

The V gene is TRBV20-1, the J gene TRBJ1-1; D remains unclear. This CDR3 has 12 amino acids. Germline CDR1 reads DFQATT; CDR2 reads SNEGSKA (reference sequence). Trimming shortened V by 5 bases and J by 1 base, and 8 bases separated the two germline ends. The CDR3 bases are TGCAGTGCTGTAACGGCGAACACTGAAGCTTTCTTT. It translates to CSAVTANTEAFF.

This clonotype showed up just once. J is TRBJ2-1 and V is TRBV5-4; D uncertain. The CDR3 has 15 amino acids. The germline gives CDR1 SGHNT, CDR2 YYREEE (reference sequence). Trimming removed 1 base from V and 9 bases from J, with 17 bases in between. The CDR3 DNA reads TGTGCCAGCAGCTTGATCGAGCTGTCAAGCGCTGAGCAGTTCTTC. Protein: CASSLIELSSAEQFF.

In its sample, this clonotype was seen a few times. The chain recombines TRBV6-1 with TRBJ1-6; unclear D gene. The CDR3 is 14 residues long. Trimming left V 6 bases short and J 6 bases short, with 12 bases between. From germline, CDR1 is MNHNS and CDR2 SASEGT. CDR3 sequence: CASRAALGNSPLHF. The CDR3 nucleotides are TGTGCCAGCAGAGCAGCCCTTGGTAATTCACCCCTCCACTTT.

The CDR3 region has the DNA TGCAGCGTTGCCGGTGGGGGCGATTGGGCTGAAGCTTTCTTT. Residues: CSVAGGGDWAEAFF. The rearrangement joins TRBV29-1 to TRBJ1-1, with a weak D call TRBD1 (6 bases). Germline V gives CDR1 SQVTM, CDR2 ANQGSEA. The CDR3 is made up of 14 amino acids. Deletions cut 4 bases from V and 6 bases from J, with 18 bases between.

The rearrangement uses TRBV19 and TRBJ2-2; a weak D match, TRBD2 (5 bases). V gave up 3 bases and J gave up 5 bases, with 7 bases separating them. The CDR3 sequence is 13 residues long. The germline V gene encodes CDR1 LNHDA and CDR2 SQIVND (reference sequence). CDR3 amino acids: CASSIRGTGELFF. The CDR3 coding sequence is TGTGCCAGTAGTATTAGAGGGACCGGGGAGCTGTTTTTT.

The chain carries TRBV24-1 and TRBJ2-2; no clear D. The V end was cut by 9 bases, the J end by 1 base, with 8 bases between. From germline, CDR1 is KGHDR and CDR2 SFDVKD. The CDR3 runs to 13 residues. CDR3 nucleotide sequence: TGTGCCACCTCCGACCAGAACACCGGGGAGCTGTTTTTT. Its protein is CATSDQNTGELFF.

This clonotype was detected only a few times. The chain joins TRBV10-3 to TRBJ2-7; 7 nucleotides align to TRBD1. J was trimmed by 4 bases and V by 0 bases; bases with no gene match: 6. Germline CDR1 reads ENHRY; CDR2 reads SYGVKD. CDR3 size: 15 residues. The CDR3 reads CAISESEQGKYEQYF. Here the CDR3 DNA reads TGTGCCATCAGTGAGTCGGAACAGGGGAAATACGAGCAGTACTTC.

To note about this clonotype: A read error may produce the germline difference seen at one junction end. The chain combines TRBV5-1 with TRBJ2-7, with TRBD2 matching over 10 bases. This CDR3 spans 15 amino acids. Germline values: CDR1 SGHRS, CDR2 YFSETQ. The CDR3 DNA follows: TGTGCCAGCAGCTTGGGAGCGGGAGGGACCTACGAGCAGTACTTC. Residues: CASSLGAGGTYEQYF.

CDR3 nucleotide sequence: TGCGCCAGCAGTGAGAGATACTTCACAGATACGCAGTATTTT. It codes for CASSERYFTDTQYF. This chain uses TRBV10-2 with TRBJ2-3; D not resolved. Germline assignment: CDR1 WSHSY and CDR2 SAAADI. The V end lost 2 bases, the J end lost 2 bases, and 8 bases lay between the germline ends. This CDR3 is built from 14 residues.